This TCR beta chain was recorded in a study of blood T cells in healthy people across ages. Germline CDR1 and CDR2: DFQATT and SNEGSKA (reference sequence). The CDR3 runs 13 residues. J lost 4 bases, V lost 3 bases, and 4 bases had no gene match. Then a second PCR, running roughly 6 to 12 cycles, was carried out with a sample-barcoded 5' primer and a J-beta primer mix. MiXCR was run by TCRdb on the 5' RACE reads, yielding one entry per CDR3 protein. The sample shows just under 750,000 distinct CDR3 sequences, 22% of them seen only once. The TCR comes from a man in his 70s in good health. The V call is TRBV20-1, the J call TRBJ1-1; TRBD1 matches 8 bases. Specimen: blood. The CDR3 bases are TGCAGTGCTAGGAGGACAGGGAGCACTGAAGCTTTCTTT. Amino acids: CSARRTGSTEAFF.